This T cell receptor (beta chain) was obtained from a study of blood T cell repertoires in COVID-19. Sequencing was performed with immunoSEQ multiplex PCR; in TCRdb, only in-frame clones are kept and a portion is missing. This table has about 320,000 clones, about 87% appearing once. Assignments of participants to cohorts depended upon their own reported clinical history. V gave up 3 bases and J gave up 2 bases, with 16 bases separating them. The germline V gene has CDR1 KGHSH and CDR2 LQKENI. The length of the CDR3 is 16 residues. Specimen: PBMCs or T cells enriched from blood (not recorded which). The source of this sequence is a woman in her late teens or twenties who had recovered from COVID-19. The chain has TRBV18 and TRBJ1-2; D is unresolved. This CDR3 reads CASSPFTAQTNYGYTF. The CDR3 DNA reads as TGTGCCAGCTCACCGTTTACAGCCCAAACCAACTATGGCTACACCTTC.